This record covers a single TCR beta chain. The data are from a study of response to subunit inactivated influenza vaccine. TCRdb called the RT-PCR reads again in MiXCR, with one record for every CDR3 protein. Of 550,000 to 600,000 distinct CDR3 sequences listed, roughly 10% were seen once; the top ten hold roughly a tenth. The V gene lost 7 bases and the J gene lost 6 bases, with 13 bases spanning the gap. This CDR3 has 14 amino acids. Per germline, CDR1 MGHDK and CDR2 SYGVNS. Sequenced here: PBMCs from blood, sampled on the day of vaccination. The chain employs TRBV25-1 and TRBJ1-6; D is unresolved. This TCR was recovered from a man aged 45-65 years who received an inactivated influenza vaccine. Here the CDR3 reads CASTETVPNSPLHF. The CDR3 bases are TGTGCCAGCACCGAAACAGTTCCTAATTCACCCCTCCACTTT.